This T cell receptor (beta chain) was captured in a study of OX40 agonist ivuxolimab in advanced cancers. In germline, CDR1 is MNHNS, CDR2 SASEGT. The V and J ends lost 4 bases and 2 bases respectively, with 12 bases between them. CDR3 length: 14 residues. Study conclusions and caveats: With doses of 0.1-3.0 mg/kg, partial responders showed among the lowest clonal expansion. Expanded peripheral T-cell antigen specificity went undetermined.

In the case of this clone: What it binds is unknown.

Method: immunoSEQ multiplex PCR; TCRdb's copy keeps in-frame clones and lacks some. This table has 95,000 to 150,000 clones, 93% appearing once. The investigators sampled blood at baseline, at cycle 4 day 1, and at cycle 7 day 1. The sample consisted of CD4+ or CD8+ T cells sorted from blood, taken in a trial of the OX40 agonist ivuxolimab. This clonotype was obtained from an adult with an advanced solid tumor such as melanoma, head and neck, liver or kidney cancer. V gene TRBV6-1 combines with J gene TRBJ2-7; TRBD1 is a possible D gene (6 bases). CDR3 DNA sequence: TGTGCCAGCAGTGGTCTCAGGGGAGCCTACGAGCAGTACTTC. Translation: CASSGLRGAYEQYF.